The 10 T cell receptor beta chains reported below all come from one sample, sequenced in a study of T cell changes during pregnancy in multiple sclerosis. Sequencing used immunoSEQ multiplex PCR; TCRdb keeps in-frame clones, though not all of them. The sample holds about 57,000 clones, less than 95% seen once. The source was peripheral blood, collected after pregnancy. Source of these receptors: a female donor in good health, enrolled as a control in a pregnancy study.

Points on this clone: Germline is not matched at one junction end, which may reflect a read error. CDR3 bases: TGTGCCAGCAGCGTAACGGGACAGGGGTTGGCAGAGACCCAGTACTTC. Its translation: CASSVTGQGLAETQYF. The chain carries TRBV7-3 and TRBJ2-5; 10 bases fit TRBD1. Germline CDR1 and CDR2: SGHTA and FQGTGA. CDR3 length: 16 residues.

The genes are TRBV6-1 and TRBJ1-1; 10 bases map to TRBD1. The germline CDR1 and CDR2 sequences are MNHNS and SASEGT. The CDR3 is 14 amino acids. After removal of 5 bases from V and 3 bases from J, the junction contained 3 bases not matched to a gene. CDR3 amino acids: CASSSGQGYTEAFF. The CDR3 DNA follows: TGTGCCAGCAGTTCGGGACAGGGGTACACTGAAGCTTTCTTT.

V gene TRBV6-5 combines with J gene TRBJ1-4, with unresolved D. The CDR3 has 14 amino acids. V lost 8 bases and J 13 bases, leaving 23 bases between the germline ends. Germline CDR1 is MNHEY and CDR2 is SVGAGI. The DNA for the CDR3 is TGTGCCAGCGCTAGGACTGCCCTAGAAAACGCACTGTTTTTT. It encodes CASARTALENALFF.

The chain carries TRBV7-6 and TRBJ2-3; D possibly corresponds to TRBD1 (5 bases). The CDR3 has 16 residues. Looked up from germline, CDR1 is SGHVS and CDR2 is FNYEAQ. V shed 1 base and J shed 0 bases, with 11 bases lying between them. The CDR3 region is CASSLGSTVSTDTQYF. In DNA form, the CDR3 reads TGTGCCAGCAGCTTAGGTTCGACAGTGAGCACAGATACGCAGTATTTT.

The rearrangement joins TRBV6-6 to TRBJ2-7; 11 bases align to TRBD1. CDR3 size: 13 residues. V was pared by 7 bases and J by 4 bases, with 3 bases of the junction left unmatched. The germline CDR1 and CDR2 sequences are MNHNY and SVGAGI (reference sequence). CDR3 nucleotide sequence: TGTGCCAGCACGGGGACAGGGGGTTACGAGCAGTACTTC. Its translation is CASTGTGGYEQYF.

The chain uses TRBV7-8 and TRBJ1-1, with 10 positions matching TRBD1. The CDR3 sequence is 15 residues long. After removal of 3 bases from V and 3 bases from J, the junction contained 4 bases not matched to a gene. Germline values: CDR1 SGHVS, CDR2 FQNEAQ. The CDR3 region is CASSLVTGGYTEAFF. CDR3 nucleotide sequence: TGTGCCAGCAGCTTGGTGACAGGGGGCTACACTGAAGCTTTCTTT.

This clone was seen just once. The chain combines TRBV19 with TRBJ2-3; the D gene is possibly TRBD2 (7 bases). Deletions cut 2 bases from V and 6 bases from J, with 15 bases between. In germline, CDR1 is LNHDA, CDR2 SQIVND (reference sequence). This CDR3 has 15 residues. The CDR3: CASSILGGGGDTQYF. The CDR3 region has the DNA TGTGCCAGTAGTATACTGGGAGGGGGAGGGGATACGCAGTATTTT.

The chain recombines TRBV20-1 with TRBJ2-1, with D perhaps TRBD2 (7 bases). The germline gives CDR1 DFQATT, CDR2 SNEGSKA (reference sequence). The length of the CDR3 is 11 residues. The V and J ends lost 7 bases and 8 bases respectively, with 12 bases between them. CDR3 amino acids: CSVWGGDEQFF. DNA for the CDR3: TGCAGTGTATGGGGGGGCGATGAGCAGTTCTTC.

V and J are TRBV5-1 and TRBJ2-1; 9 bases line up with TRBD2. The CDR3 spans 17 residues. Germline CDR1 reads SGHRS; CDR2 reads YFSETQ. Germline trimming cut 0 bases from V and 1 base from J; bases unmatched to any gene: 5. Here the CDR3 reads CASSLARGGRSYNEQFF. The CDR3 DNA reads as TGCGCCAGCAGCTTGGCGCGGGGGGGCAGGTCCTACAATGAGCAGTTCTTC.

J is TRBJ2-1 and V is TRBV5-1; 10 bases line up with TRBD1. After removal of 3 bases from V and 6 bases from J, the junction contained 18 bases not matched to a gene. The CDR3 has 19 amino acids. CDR1 is SGHRS, CDR2 YFSETQ, per germline. Written as DNA, the CDR3 is TGCGCCAGCAGCTCCACTCAGGGACAGGGGAAAGGTCGGAGCAATGAGCAGTTCTTC. This codes for CASSSTQGQGKGRSNEQFF.